This TCR beta chain was recovered during a study of T cell repertoires in MIS-A myocarditis. Only in-frame clones appear in the TCRdb table, and some are missing; sequencing was by immunoSEQ multiplex PCR. The sample carries around 10,000 clones, approximately 90% recorded once. This CDR3 region has 15 residues. The V gene's germline CDR1 is LNHDA and CDR2 SQIVND (reference sequence). J lost 0 bases, V lost 5 bases, and 4 bases had no gene match. The chain recombines TRBV19 with TRBJ2-7, with 10 nucleotides matching TRBD2. The sample consisted of thoracic lymph node tissue obtained at autopsy. The TCR was taken from a man aged 18 to 35 with fulminant myocarditis from multisystem inflammatory syndrome in adults (MIS-A) after COVID-19. The DNA of the CDR3 is TGTGCCAGTAGTTTCGGACTAGCGGCCTCCTACGAGCAGTACTTC. Its protein product is CASSFGLAASYEQYF.